This is a list of T cell receptor beta chains from one sample in a study of T cells in Graves' hyperthyroidism and ophthalmopathy. Each CDR3 protein gets one entry after TCRdb re-called the multiplex PCR reads with MiXCR. The data contain around 600,000 distinct CDR3 sequences, 13% to 15% of them singletons. Sequences were obtained from blood. The receptors originated from a woman in her late teens or twenties with Graves' ophthalmopathy. Both conserved end residues are part of each CDR3. The D gene is left open where the match is weak. Size values are once, few and many counts, or a class for expanded clones, and some rows have none.

CDR3aa	CDR3nt	abundance	d_gene	v_gene	j_gene
CASSDSYGGSTADTQYF	TGTGCCAGCAGTGATTCTTACGGGGGGTCGACAGCAGATACGCAGTATTTT	-	TRBD2	TRBV25-1	TRBJ2-3
CASSLTANQPQHF	TGTGCCAGCAGTTTAACGGCAAATCAGCCCCAGCATTTT	many	-	TRBV27	TRBJ1-5
CASSLTVQNTEAFF	TGCGCCAGCAGCTTGACGGTTCAGAACACTGAAGCTTTCTTT	many	-	TRBV5-1	TRBJ1-1
CASSPYSGGDTEAFF	TGTGCCAGTAGTCCTTACTCCGGGGGTGACACTGAAGCTTTCTTT	-	-	TRBV19	TRBJ1-1
CASSSPGSYNEKLFF	TGTGCCAGCAGTTCCCCAGGGTCCTATAATGAAAAACTGTTTTTT	few	-	TRBV27	TRBJ1-4
CASSLEGLAFYEQYF	TGTGCCAGCAGCTTAGAGGGACTAGCGTTTTACGAGCAGTACTTC	few	TRBD2	TRBV7-2	TRBJ2-7
CASSYGASGRGEQFF	TGTGCCAGCAGCTATGGGGCTAGCGGGAGGGGTGAGCAGTTCTTC	-	TRBD2	TRBV7-3	TRBJ2-1
CASSMTGDQPQHF	TGCGCCAGCAGTATGACAGGGGATCAGCCCCAGCATTTT	many	TRBD1	TRBV5-1	TRBJ1-5
CASSLRADSSYEQYF	TGTGCCAGCAGTCTCAGGGCGGACAGTTCCTACGAGCAGTACTTC	-	-	TRBV27	TRBJ2-7
CSAPSGLTGNTIYF	TGCAGTGCTCCGTCGGGACTTACCGGAAACACCATATATTTT	-	-	TRBV20-1	TRBJ1-3
CASSLVGSRSNQPQHF	TGTGCCAGCAGCTTAGTTGGCAGCCGTAGCAATCAGCCCCAGCATTTT	many	-	TRBV7-2	TRBJ1-5
CSTPRSTPGQEYGYTF	TGCAGTACCCCGAGAAGCACTCCGGGACAGGAGTATGGCTACACCTTC	-	TRBD1	TRBV20-1	TRBJ1-2
CASSPRYILATRTDTQYF	TGTGCCAGCAGCCCCAGATACATACTAGCGACTCGCACAGATACGCAGTATTTT	many	TRBD2	TRBV5-5	TRBJ2-3
CASRDRDQVSPQHF	TGTGCCAGCAGGGACAGGGATCAGGTGTCGCCCCAGCATTTT	many	TRBD1	TRBV6-1	TRBJ1-5
CASSTWTGGPYEQYF	TGTGCCAGCAGTACATGGACAGGGGGGCCCTACGAGCAGTACTTC	many	TRBD1	TRBV6-2/TRBV6-3	TRBJ2-7
CASSPDRSRGYTF	TGTGCCAGCAGTCCTGACAGGTCCCGGGGCTACACCTTC	-	-	TRBV12-3/TRBV12-4	TRBJ1-2
CSAREPNGLAGETQYF	TGCAGTGCTAGAGAGCCCAATGGACTAGCGGGAGAGACCCAGTACTTC	many	TRBD2	TRBV20-1	TRBJ2-5
CASSGERGLYNEQFF	TGTGCCAGCAGCGGAGAACGGGGGCTCTACAATGAGCAGTTCTTC	few	-	TRBV5-4	TRBJ2-1
CASSPGASGSGADTQYF	TGTGCCAGCAGCCCCGGCGCTAGCGGGAGCGGCGCAGATACGCAGTATTTT	many	TRBD2	TRBV7-2	TRBJ2-3
CASSLTQGVEQYF	TGTGCCAGCAGTCTAACACAGGGTGTCGAGCAGTACTTC	many	-	TRBV27	TRBJ2-7
CASSELTGRGLFF	TGTGCCAGCAGTGAACTGACAGGGCGGGGACTGTTTTTT	-	-	TRBV2	TRBJ2-2
CASSAQTRETQYF	TGTGCCAGCAGCGCTCAAACACGAGAGACCCAGTACTTC	many	-	TRBV11-1	TRBJ2-5
CASSGTGGIQPQHF	TGTGCCAGCAGCGGGACAGGGGGCATACAGCCCCAGCATTTT	many	TRBD1	TRBV2	TRBJ1-5
CASSEGSHSNQPQHF	TGTGCCAGCAGTGAAGGGAGTCATAGCAATCAGCCCCAGCATTTT	-	-	TRBV5-6	TRBJ1-5
CASSPLPGPGETQYF	TGTGCCAGCAGTCCTCTCCCCGGCCCCGGGGAGACCCAGTACTTC	many	-	TRBV12-3/TRBV12-4	TRBJ2-5
CASSLFRQGKLADTQYF	TGTGCCAGCAGTTTATTCCGGCAGGGCAAGTTAGCAGATACGCAGTATTTT	many	-	TRBV28	TRBJ2-3
CSVRGVAGGDEAFF	TGCAGCGTTCGAGGGGTGGCAGGGGGCGATGAAGCTTTCTTT	-	TRBD1	TRBV29-1	TRBJ1-1
CASSSSIGTSQPQHF	TGTGCCAGCAGCTCCTCCATAGGGACCTCGCAGCCCCAGCATTTT	few	-	TRBV7-8	TRBJ1-5
CASSRGPEGNEQFF	TGTGCCAGCAGCCGAGGCCCAGAGGGCAATGAGCAGTTCTTC	many	-	TRBV3-1	TRBJ2-1
CASSSRAGYILGTGELFF	TGTGCCAGCAGCTCCAGGGCAGGCTACATCCTGGGCACCGGGGAGCTGTTTTTT	-	-	TRBV27	TRBJ2-2
CSASPDGGSYNEQFF	TGCAGTGCTTCTCCAGATGGGGGCTCCTACAATGAGCAGTTCTTC	many	-	TRBV20-1	TRBJ2-1
CASSPAGTTSRAFF	TGTGCCAGCAGCCCAGCTGGGACGACGTCGAGGGCTTTCTTT	-	-	TRBV7-9	TRBJ1-1
CASQGGYYGYTF	TGTGCCAGTCAAGGGGGCTACTATGGCTACACCTTC	many	TRBD1	TRBV28	TRBJ1-2
CASSIRGQPPNTQYF	TGTGCCAGTAGTATCCGTGGACAGCCCCCGAATACGCAGTATTTT	-	-	TRBV19	TRBJ2-3
CASSVAGTSGSIQETQYF	TGTGCCAGCAGCGTAGCCGGGACTAGCGGGAGTATCCAAGAGACCCAGTACTTC	few	TRBD2	TRBV9	TRBJ2-5
CAWISGRGTGELFF	TGTGCCTGGATTAGCGGGAGGGGGACCGGGGAGCTGTTTTTT	-	TRBD2	TRBV30	TRBJ2-2
CASSVGTSIHNEQFF	TGTGCCAGCAGCGTAGGGACTTCAATCCACAATGAGCAGTTCTTC	-	-	TRBV9	TRBJ2-1
CASSSPSAGGTDTQYF	TGTGCCAGCAGCTCCCCTAGCGCGGGGGGCACAGATACGCAGTATTTT	once	TRBD2	TRBV6-1	TRBJ2-3
CASSLPMAFSSYNEQFF	TGTGCCAGCAGTCTTCCAATGGCGTTCAGCTCCTACAATGAGCAGTTCTTC	many	-	TRBV28	TRBJ2-1
CASSGTRGTGELFF	TGTGCCAGTAGCGGGACTAGGGGGACCGGGGAGCTGTTTTTT	-	TRBD2	TRBV19	TRBJ2-2
CASSSGTGGNEQFF	TGTGCCAGCAGTTCCGGGACAGGGGGCAATGAGCAGTTCTTC	many	TRBD1	TRBV27	TRBJ2-1
CASSFPLAGNEQFF	TGTGCCAGCAGCTTTCCACTAGCGGGAAATGAGCAGTTCTTC	many	TRBD2	TRBV11-1	TRBJ2-1
CASSPPGTNTEAFF	TGTGCCAGCAGCCCTCCAGGAACGAACACTGAAGCTTTCTTT	many	-	TRBV7-3	TRBJ1-1
CASSLFQGVRNSPLHF	TGTGCCAGCAGTTTATTTCAGGGGGTGAGGAATTCACCCCTCCACTTT	-	TRBD1	TRBV28	TRBJ1-6
CASSQGTARDTEAFF	TGTGCCAGCAGCCAGGGGACAGCCAGGGATACTGAAGCTTTCTTT	many	TRBD1	TRBV3-1	TRBJ1-1
CASSYPTSPSYEQYF	TGTGCCAGCAGTTACCCGACTAGCCCGTCCTACGAGCAGTACTTC	-	TRBD2	TRBV6-2/TRBV6-3	TRBJ2-7
CASSIFGLGRENTEAFF	TGTGCCAGTAGTATATTCGGACTCGGACGGGAGAACACTGAAGCTTTCTTT	many	-	TRBV19	TRBJ1-1
CSARDPGGQGATQYF	TGCAGTGCTAGAGATCCCGGGGGGCAGGGGGCGACCCAGTACTTC	many	-	TRBV20-1	TRBJ2-5
CASSRDRPSYNEQFF	TGCGCCAGCAGCCGGGACAGGCCCTCGTACAATGAGCAGTTCTTC	many	TRBD1	TRBV5-1	TRBJ2-1
CASSLARASENTEAFF	TGTGCCAGCAGCTTAGCCCGGGCGTCCGAGAACACTGAAGCTTTCTTT	many	-	TRBV7-9	TRBJ1-1
CASSPLAGRSYEQYF	TGTGCCAGCAGTCCACTAGCGGGTCGATCCTACGAGCAGTACTTC	many	TRBD2	TRBV12-3/TRBV12-4	TRBJ2-7
CASSVGSAGREAFF	TGTGCCAGCAGCGTAGGATCGGCAGGACGTGAAGCTTTCTTT	few	-	TRBV9	TRBJ1-1
CASSYSIWQGASYEQYF	TGTGCCAGCAGTTACTCGATATGGCAGGGGGCAAGCTACGAGCAGTACTTC	many	TRBD1	TRBV6-2/TRBV6-3	TRBJ2-7
CASSDRRDGDEQFF	TGTGCCAGCAGTGATCGGCGGGATGGCGATGAGCAGTTCTTC	many	-	TRBV7-2	TRBJ2-1
CSAMNPRTTNEQFF	TGCAGTGCTATGAACCCCAGGACTACCAATGAGCAGTTCTTC	many	-	TRBV20-1	TRBJ2-1
CSARALGGNEKNEQFF	TGCAGTGCTAGAGCCCTTGGCGGGAACGAGAAAAATGAGCAGTTCTTC	many	-	TRBV20-1	TRBJ2-1
CASRSQGTGELFF	TGTGCCAGCAGGTCACAGGGCACCGGGGAGCTGTTTTTT	few	-	TRBV6-1	TRBJ2-2